A selection of T cell receptor beta chains follows, all from one sample in a study of blood T cells in healthy people across ages. TCRdb fed the 5' RACE reads into MiXCR, producing one record per CDR3 protein. This table holds 1,500,000 or so distinct CDR3 sequences, 55% to 75% found once. The material sequenced was blood. The source of these receptors is a man between 18 and 29 years old in good health. Both conserved end residues are part of each CDR3. Fields, in order: CDR3 length, D gene, clone size, V gene, J gene, CDR3 DNA, CDR3 protein. D genes are given only for firm matches. Size is omitted from some rows. Given values are once, few, many or a class for expanded clones.

14	.	.	TRBV6-2/TRBV6-3	TRBJ1-6	TGTGCCAGCAGCCCTAAGGGTAGGAATTCACCCCTCCACTTT	CASSPKGRNSPLHF
13	.	.	TRBV20-1	TRBJ2-7	TGCAGTGCCCGAGACAGGTTGCAAGACGAGCAGTACTTC	CSARDRLQDEQYF
15	TRBD2	.	TRBV28	TRBJ2-7	TGTGCCAGCAGGGAAGCGGGGGTGGGGGCGGATGAGCAGTACTTC	CASREAGVGADEQYF
15	TRBD1	.	TRBV6-5	TRBJ1-4	TGTGCCAGCAGCCTCTACGGGACAGGGGATGAAAAACTGTTTTTT	CASSLYGTGDEKLFF
16	.	.	TRBV7-9	TRBJ1-4	TGTGCCAGCAGCGGCGGGGTCAGGCCAACTAATGAAAAACTGTTTTTT	CASSGGVRPTNEKLFF
16	TRBD2	.	TRBV6-5	TRBJ2-7	TGTGCCAGCAGAGTACCCATAGCGGGGACCAAATACGAGCAGTACTTC	CASRVPIAGTKYEQYF
17	TRBD1	.	TRBV2	TRBJ1-1	TGTGCCAGCAGTGCCTTTCCTTCCGGGACAGGGAACACTGAAGCTTTCTTT	CASSAFPSGTGNTEAFF
15	TRBD2	.	TRBV12-3/TRBV12-4	TRBJ2-4	TGTGCCAGCAGCCCCTTGGTAGCGGGGGTTAACATTCAGTACTTC	CASSPLVAGVNIQYF
16	.	few	TRBV6-2/TRBV6-3	TRBJ2-5	TGTGCCAGCACCTACGGAGCAGGGGTAGGCCAAGAGACCCAGTACTTC	CASTYGAGVGQETQYF
16	.	once	TRBV4-1	TRBJ1-4	TGCGCCAGCAGCCCATTGCCTGGGGGGCAAGGTGAAAAACTGTTTTTT	CASSPLPGGQGEKLFF
14	.	.	TRBV28	TRBJ2-4	TGTGCCATCAGTCCCTCGGATCGGGAAAACATTCAGTACTTC	CAISPSDRENIQYF
15	.	.	TRBV4-1	TRBJ2-7	TGCGCCAGCAGCCCTTGGGATTTGCAATCCTACGAGCAGTACTTC	CASSPWDLQSYEQYF
15	.	.	TRBV20-1	TRBJ2-3	TGCAGTGCCACACGGGGGGCTACAGCAGGAGATACGCAGTATTTT	CSATRGATAGDTQYF
16	.	.	TRBV6-5	TRBJ2-1	TGTGCCAGCAGTCCATCCCTCGGGAGAGGGGGCAATGAGCAGTTCTTC	CASSPSLGRGGNEQFF
14	.	.	TRBV4-1	TRBJ1-4	TGCGCCAGCAGCCCTCCGTCCAGGGTGGAAAAACTGTTTTTT	CASSPPSRVEKLFF
12	.	.	TRBV11-2	TRBJ2-7	TGTGCGAGCACTCACACCGGGTACGAGCAGTACTTC	CASTHTGYEQYF
11	.	.	TRBV20-1	TRBJ2-1	TGCAGTGCTAGAGATACCGGTGAGCAGTTCTTC	CSARDTGEQFF
15	.	.	TRBV12-3/TRBV12-4	TRBJ2-5	TGTGCCAGCAGCGACCTTCGGACAGCCCAAGAGACCCAGTACTTC	CASSDLRTAQETQYF
14	.	.	TRBV7-2	TRBJ2-7	TGTGCCAGCAGCTTGATAGGAGATACCTACGAGCAGTACTTC	CASSLIGDTYEQYF
11	.	few	TRBV27	TRBJ2-3	TGTGCCAGTTCAATAAGAGATACGCAGTATTTT	CASSIRDTQYF
16	TRBD2	.	TRBV20-1	TRBJ2-3	TGCAGCTCGTCCGGAATAGCGGGGGATGTGACAGATACGCAGTATTTT	CSSSGIAGDVTDTQYF
15	.	few	TRBV9	TRBJ2-7	TGTGCCAGCAGCGCGTACCAGACAGGGAGGAACGAGCAGTACTTC	CASSAYQTGRNEQYF
14	.	.	TRBV11-2	TRBJ2-3	TGTGCCAGCAGCTTAGTGTCAAACCAAGATACGCAGTATTTT	CASSLVSNQDTQYF
15	TRBD1	.	TRBV20-1	TRBJ2-7	TGCAGTGCTAGGGGGGCGACAGGGGATCCCTACGAGCAGTACTTC	CSARGATGDPYEQYF
13	TRBD2	.	TRBV12-3/TRBV12-4	TRBJ2-5	TGTGCCAGCAGTTTAGGGACTAGCGGGATGAAGTACTTC	CASSLGTSGMKYF